Here is one TCR beta chain with its context. This table comes from immunoSEQ multiplex PCR, and its TCRdb copy is limited to in-frame clones, with some not included. The data show tens of thousands of clones, roughly 93% seen once. The germline CDR1 and CDR2 sequences are MDHEN and SYDVKM. This CDR3 spans 19 amino acids. J gave up 0 bases and V 5 bases, and 17 bases lay outside the gene matches. This sample was included in a study of stem cell transplantation in POMP-related autoinflammatory disease. Study as a whole: Before transplant, CD4+ T cells skewed naive and CD8+ proportions were low.

The chain joins TRBV28 to TRBJ2-5; the match to TRBD2 covers 8 bases. The sequence came from a human patient with POMP-related autoinflammation and immune dysregulation (PRAID). The graft donor may account for some of the T cells. Sequenced material: CD4+ T cells from PBMCs, taken after stem cell transplantation. CDR3 nucleotides: TGTGCCAGCAGTAACCGCCTTCTTCAGCGGGGGCGCCACCAAGAGACCCAGTACTTC. This gives the protein CASSNRLLQRGRHQETQYF.